Below, 17 T cell receptor beta chains from the same sample are listed, as sequenced in a study of cytomegalovirus exposure and HLA in healthy donors. The PCR made use of 60 Vbeta and 13 Jbeta primers. Clones were sequenced by immunoSEQ multiplex PCR, and TCRdb holds only the in-frame ones, with some missing. The sample shows under 150,000 clones, 70% to 85% of them seen only once. What was sequenced was PBMCs. All receptors come from a male donor in good health and CMV-seronegative.

This chain uses TRBV18 with TRBJ1-5; 8 bases agree with TRBD1. J was trimmed by 2 bases and V by 3 bases; bases with no gene match: 6. The germline CDR1 and CDR2 sequences are KGHSH and LQKENI. This CDR3 is built from 16 residues. The CDR3: CASSPPDRVGNQPQHF. CDR3 DNA: TGTGCCAGCTCACCCCCGGACAGGGTCGGCAATCAGCCCCAGCATTTT.

The chain links TRBV6-5 to TRBJ2-1; 8 bases are shared with TRBD2. CDR1 and CDR2 from the germline V gene are MNHEY and SVGAGI. Trimming took 2 bases from V and 2 from J; bases not matched to a gene: 5. The CDR3 contains 16 residues. The CDR3 region is CASSYQPAGAYNEQFF. In DNA, the CDR3 is TGTGCCAGCAGTTACCAGCCAGCGGGAGCCTACAATGAGCAGTTCTTC.

The V gene is TRBV30, the J gene TRBJ1-6; 8 bases agree with TRBD1. Losses at the gene ends were 5 bases for V and 10 bases for J; bases not matched to a gene: 7. Looked up from germline, CDR1 is GTSNPN and CDR2 is SVGIG (reference sequence). The length of the CDR3 is 13 residues. CDR3 amino acids: CAWSTGVRSPLHF. CDR3 coding DNA: TGTGCCTGGTCGACAGGGGTACGCTCACCCCTCCACTTT. Looking up the rest from reference TRBV30 and TRBJ1-6 gives the full variable domain: SQTIHQWPATLVQPVGSPLSLECTVEGTSNPNLYWYRQAAGRGLQLLFYSVGIGQISSEVPQNLSASRPQDRQFILSSKKLLLSDSGFYLCAWSTGVRSPLHFGNGTRLTVT.

Details on this clone: At one end the junction does not follow the germline gene, possibly because of a read error. The V gene is TRBV7-9, the J gene TRBJ2-3; 8 bases are a match to TRBD1. Germline assignment: CDR1 SEHNR and CDR2 FQNEAQ (reference sequence). CDR3 length equals 14 residues. The CDR3 DNA reads as TGTGCCAGCATCCTGGACAGGGACACAAATACGCAGTATTTT. This sequence encodes CASILDRDTNTQYF. The whole variable domain, filled in from reference TRBV7-9 and TRBJ2-3, reads DTGVSQNPRHKITKRGQNVTFRCDPISEHNRLYWYRQTLGQGPEFLTYFQNEAQLEKSRLLSDRFSAERPKGSFSTLEIQRTEQGDSAMYLCASILDRDTNTQYFGPGTRLTVL.

V is TRBV11-2 and J is TRBJ2-1; 11 nucleotides line up with TRBD2. This CDR3 has 13 amino acids. With V trimmed by 4 bases and J by 16 bases, 9 bases remained unmatched. Germline V gene data show CDR1 as SGHAT and CDR2 as FQNNGV. CDR3 amino acids: CASSSTSGGDLFF. In nucleotides, the CDR3 is TGTGCCAGCAGCTCCACTAGCGGGGGAGATCTTTTCTTC.

This clone was found a few times. V usage is TRBV11-2 and J usage is TRBJ2-3; maybe TRBD1 (6 bases). This CDR3 region has 16 residues. V lost 7 bases and J 0 bases, leaving 17 bases between the germline ends. The germline gives CDR1 SGHAT, CDR2 FQNNGV. The DNA of the CDR3 is TGTGCCAGCACCATCTCAGGGACAACTAGCACAGATACGCAGTATTTT. Its translation is CASTISGTTSTDTQYF.

This clone has just a few counts. The V gene is TRBV4-1, the J gene TRBJ1-1; D uncertain. V dropped 4 bases and J dropped 1 base, with 10 bases sitting between them. There are 14 residues in the CDR3. Germline assignment: CDR1 MGHRA and CDR2 YSYEKL. CDR3 residues: CASSPRHPNTEAFF. The DNA of the CDR3 is TGCGCCAGCAGCCCGCGACATCCGAACACTGAAGCTTTCTTT.

V usage is TRBV5-1 and J usage is TRBJ2-7; possibly TRBD2 for D (5 bases). Germline V gives CDR1 SGHRS, CDR2 YFSETQ. Trimming took off 4 bases at V and 2 bases at J, with 16 bases between the two ends. This CDR3 contains 15 residues. The CDR3 loop reads CASSLLPGETYEQYF. CDR3 bases: TGCGCCAGCAGCCTGCTCCCCGGGGAAACCTACGAGCAGTACTTC.

This clone was picked up a small number of times. The rearrangement links TRBV19 to TRBJ2-1; 9 bases align to TRBD2. V was pared by 7 bases and J by 7 bases, with 8 bases of the junction left unmatched. The length of the CDR3 is 14 residues. Germline lookup yields CDR1 LNHDA and CDR2 SQIVND (reference sequence). The CDR3 is CASISSGRINEQFF. The CDR3 region has the DNA TGTGCCAGTATTTCCAGCGGGAGGATTAATGAGCAGTTCTTC. The whole variable domain, filled in from reference TRBV19 and TRBJ2-1, reads DGGITQSPKYLFRKEGQNVTLSCEQNLNHDAMYWYRQDPGQGLRLIYYSQIVNDFQKGDIAEGYSVSREKKESFPLTVTSAQKNPTAFYLCASISSGRINEQFFGPGTRLTVL.

The rearrangement uses TRBV7-9 and TRBJ2-1, with TRBD2 matching 10 bases. This CDR3 is 19 amino acids long. CDR1 is SEHNR and CDR2 is FQNEAQ in the germline V gene (reference sequence). V shed 2 bases, J shed 6 bases, and the junction held 16 bases outside the gene matches. Written as DNA, the CDR3 is TGTGCCAGCAGCTTAAGGGTGTACACTAGCGGGAAAGTAGTCAATGAGCAGTTCTTC. It codes for CASSLRVYTSGKVVNEQFF.

The rearrangement joins TRBV21-1 to TRBJ2-3; TRBD2 reflects the table's D call only, with no check against the DNA. TRBV21-1 counts as a pseudogene. The CDR3 sequence is 17 residues long. CDR3 protein: CATLEGDGTPERDTQYF. The CDR3 coding sequence is TGTGCCACGTTGGAGGGAGACGGGACTCCCGAAAGAGATACGCAGTATTTT.

The chain has TRBV4-3 and TRBJ2-7; unclear D gene. With 4 bases removed from V and 6 bases from J, the gap between germline ends came to 19 bases. This CDR3 spans 15 amino acids. Germline CDR1 LGHNA, CDR2 YSLEER. Here the CDR3 reads CASSPDVAVLREQYF. The CDR3 region has the DNA TGCGCCAGCAGCCCCGATGTCGCCGTTCTGCGCGAGCAGTACTTC.

In this sample, this clone turned up a few times. CDR3 protein: CSVARSGEQYF. In DNA form, the CDR3 reads TGCAGCGTTGCTCGCTCGGGAGAGCAGTACTTC. The chain couples TRBV29-1 to TRBJ2-7; the D gene is possibly TRBD2 (5 bases). CDR3 length: 11 residues. V was trimmed by 4 bases and J by 7 bases, leaving 11 bases between them. Per germline, CDR1 SQVTM and CDR2 ANQGSEA.

The V call is TRBV25-1, the J call TRBJ2-7; D perhaps matches TRBD2 (6 bases). V was clipped by 5 bases and J by 3 bases, with 14 bases between them. The CDR3 consists of 14 residues. Germline V gives CDR1 MGHDK, CDR2 SYGVNS. CDR3 in DNA: TGTGCCAGCAGTTCCGGGAGAAGCGACTACGAGCAGTACTTC. It translates to CASSSGRSDYEQYF.

The chain links TRBV5-1 to TRBJ2-2; 8 bases fit TRBD2. The CDR3 covers 15 residues. J lost 3 bases, V lost 9 bases, and 10 bases had no gene match. CDR1 is SGHRS and CDR2 is YFSETQ in the germline V gene. The CDR3 spells CATTREGRDTGELFF. The CDR3 DNA reads TGCGCCACCACTCGGGAGGGGCGGGACACCGGGGAGCTGTTTTTT.

V usage is TRBV29-1 and J usage is TRBJ2-3, with a tentative D call TRBD1 (5 bases). This CDR3 has 10 amino acids. Looked up from germline, CDR1 is SQVTM and CDR2 is ANQGSEA. The V gene lost 7 bases and the J gene lost 9 bases, with 11 bases spanning the gap. The CDR3 DNA reads as TGCAGCGGGGGCCAACAAACGCAGTATTTT. Translating it yields CSGGQQTQYF.

The chain couples TRBV5-6 to TRBJ2-7, with 7 bases identical to TRBD1. Germline CDR1 is SGHDT and CDR2 is YYEEEE. Trimming cost V 4 bases and J 6 bases; bases outside gene matches: 4. This CDR3 region has 12 residues. The CDR3 coding sequence is TGTGCCAGCAGCGTCAGGGGGTCCGAGCAGTACTTC. As protein: CASSVRGSEQYF.